This T cell receptor beta chain emerged from a study of cytomegalovirus exposure and HLA in healthy donors. Study-wide points: In vitro, a few CMV-associated chains proved specific for CMV antigens. TCR beta V- and J-gene trimming, according to a later analysis, was linked to a missense DCLRE1C variant. CMV serostatus was the only immune exposure information that was available. Researchers left out some V segments, among them TRBV6-2 and TRBV6-3, as indistinguishable.

This CDR3 spans 15 amino acids. Germline V gene sequence: CDR1 MNHEY, CDR2 SVGAGI. Losses at the gene ends were 6 bases for V and 5 bases for J; bases not matched to a gene: 8. Comment on this clone: Antigen unknown.

13 Jbeta primers and 60 Vbeta primers were used for the PCR. Profiled with immunoSEQ multiplex PCR; TCRdb holds only in-frame clones, not every one. The sample consists of approximately 120,000 clones, 60% to 85% of them appearing once. The V call is TRBV6-5, the J call TRBJ1-5; 9 bases match TRBD1. This TCR came from a man aged 50-60 years in good health and CMV-seronegative. The sample comprised PBMCs. The CDR3, as DNA: TGTGCCAGCAGCCCCGGGACAGGGAAATATCAGCCCCAGCATTTT. Amino acids: CASSPGTGKYQPQHF.